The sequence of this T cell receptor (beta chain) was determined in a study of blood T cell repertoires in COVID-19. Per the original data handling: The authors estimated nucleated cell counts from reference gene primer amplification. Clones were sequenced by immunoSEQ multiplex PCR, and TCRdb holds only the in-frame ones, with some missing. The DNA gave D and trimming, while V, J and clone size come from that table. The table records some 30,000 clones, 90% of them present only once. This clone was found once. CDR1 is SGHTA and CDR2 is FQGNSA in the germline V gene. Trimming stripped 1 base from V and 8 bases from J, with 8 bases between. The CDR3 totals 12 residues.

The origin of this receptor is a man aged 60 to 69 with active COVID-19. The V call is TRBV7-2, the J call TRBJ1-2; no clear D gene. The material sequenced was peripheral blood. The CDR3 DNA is TGTGCCAGCAGCTTAGGAGGGCTGGGCTACACCTTC. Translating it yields CASSLGGLGYTF.